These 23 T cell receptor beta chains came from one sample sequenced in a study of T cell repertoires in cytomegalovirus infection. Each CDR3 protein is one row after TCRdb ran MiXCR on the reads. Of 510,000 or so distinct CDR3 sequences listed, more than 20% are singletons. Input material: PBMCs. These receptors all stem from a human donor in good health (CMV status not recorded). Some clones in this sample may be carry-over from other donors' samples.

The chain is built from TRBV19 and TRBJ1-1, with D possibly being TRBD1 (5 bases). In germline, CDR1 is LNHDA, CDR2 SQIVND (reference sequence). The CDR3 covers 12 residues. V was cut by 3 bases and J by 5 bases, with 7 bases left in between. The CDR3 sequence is CASSIEGTEAFF. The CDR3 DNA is TGTGCCAGTAGTATTGAGGGGACTGAAGCTTTCTTT. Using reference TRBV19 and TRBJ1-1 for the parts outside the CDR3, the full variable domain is DGGITQSPKYLFRKEGQNVTLSCEQNLNHDAMYWYRQDPGQGLRLIYYSQIVNDFQKGDIAEGYSVSREKKESFPLTVTSAQKNPTAFYLCASSIEGTEAFFGQGTRLTVV.

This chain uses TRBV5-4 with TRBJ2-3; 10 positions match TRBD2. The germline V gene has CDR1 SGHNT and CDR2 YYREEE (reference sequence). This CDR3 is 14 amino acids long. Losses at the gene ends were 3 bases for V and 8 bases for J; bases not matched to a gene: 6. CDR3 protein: CASSWTSGGGTQYF. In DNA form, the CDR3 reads TGTGCCAGCAGCTGGACTAGCGGTGGAGGTACGCAGTATTTT.

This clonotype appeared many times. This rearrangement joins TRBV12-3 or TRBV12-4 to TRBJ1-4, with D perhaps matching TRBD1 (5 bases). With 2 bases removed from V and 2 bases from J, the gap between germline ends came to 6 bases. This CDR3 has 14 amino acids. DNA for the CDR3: TGTGCCAGCAGTTTACAGGGTACTAATGAAAAACTGTTTTTT. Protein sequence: CASSLQGTNEKLFF.

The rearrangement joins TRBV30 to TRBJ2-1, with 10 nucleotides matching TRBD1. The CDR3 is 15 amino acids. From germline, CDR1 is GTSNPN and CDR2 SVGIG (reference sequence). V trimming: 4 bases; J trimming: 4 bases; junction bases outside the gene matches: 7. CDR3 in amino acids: CAWTPTGGGYNEQFF. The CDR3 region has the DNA TGTGCCTGGACCCCGACAGGGGGCGGGTACAATGAGCAGTTCTTC. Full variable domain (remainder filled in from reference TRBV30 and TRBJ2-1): SQTIHQWPATLVQPVGSPLSLECTVEGTSNPNLYWYRQAAGRGLQLLFYSVGIGQISSEVPQNLSASRPQDRQFILSSKKLLLSDSGFYLCAWTPTGGGYNEQFFGPGTRLTVL.

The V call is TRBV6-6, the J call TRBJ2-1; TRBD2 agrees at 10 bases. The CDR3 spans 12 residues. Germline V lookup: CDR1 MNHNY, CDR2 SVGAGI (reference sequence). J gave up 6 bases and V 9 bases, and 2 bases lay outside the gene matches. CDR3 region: CASTSGINEQFF. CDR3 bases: TGTGCCAGTACTAGCGGGATCAATGAGCAGTTCTTC.

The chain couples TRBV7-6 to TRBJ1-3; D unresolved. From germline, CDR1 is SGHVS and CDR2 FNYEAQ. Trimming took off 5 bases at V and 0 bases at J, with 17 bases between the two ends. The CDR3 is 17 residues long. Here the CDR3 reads CASSPGGRSYSGNTIYF. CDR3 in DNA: TGTGCCAGCAGCCCTGGAGGGAGGTCTTACTCTGGAAACACCATATATTTT. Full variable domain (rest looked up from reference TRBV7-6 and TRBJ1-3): GAGVSQSPRYKVTKRGQDVALRCDPISGHVSLYWYRQALGQGPEFLTYFNYEAQQDKSGLPNDRFSAERPEGSISTLTIQRTEQRDSAMYRCASSPGGRSYSGNTIYFGEGSWLTVV.

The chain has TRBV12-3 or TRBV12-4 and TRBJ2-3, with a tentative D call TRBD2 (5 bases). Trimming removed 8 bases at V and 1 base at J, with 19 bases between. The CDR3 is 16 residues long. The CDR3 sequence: CASLRWASPRTDTQYF. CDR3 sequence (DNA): TGTGCCAGCCTAAGGTGGGCTAGCCCCCGCACAGATACGCAGTATTTT.

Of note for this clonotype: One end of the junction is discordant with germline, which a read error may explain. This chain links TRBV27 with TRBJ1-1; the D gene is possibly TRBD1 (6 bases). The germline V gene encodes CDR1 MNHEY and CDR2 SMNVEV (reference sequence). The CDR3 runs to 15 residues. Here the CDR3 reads CATSLSAGHRIEAFF. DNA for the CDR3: TGTGCCACCAGTTTATCTGCGGGACACAGGATTGAAGCTTTCTTT.

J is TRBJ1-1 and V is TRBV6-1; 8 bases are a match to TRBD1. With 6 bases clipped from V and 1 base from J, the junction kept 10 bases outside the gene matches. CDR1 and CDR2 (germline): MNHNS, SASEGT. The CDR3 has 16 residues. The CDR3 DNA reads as TGTGCCAGCAGACAACCCGGGACAGGTACGAACACTGAAGCTTTCTTT. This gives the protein CASRQPGTGTNTEAFF.

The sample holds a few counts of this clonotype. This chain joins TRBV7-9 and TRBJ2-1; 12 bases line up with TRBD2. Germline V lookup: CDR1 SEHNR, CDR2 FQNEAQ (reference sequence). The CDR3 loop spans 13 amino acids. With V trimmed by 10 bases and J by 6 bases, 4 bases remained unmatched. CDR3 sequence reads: CATLAGGINEQFF. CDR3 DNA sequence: TGTGCCACACTAGCGGGAGGTATCAATGAGCAGTTCTTC.

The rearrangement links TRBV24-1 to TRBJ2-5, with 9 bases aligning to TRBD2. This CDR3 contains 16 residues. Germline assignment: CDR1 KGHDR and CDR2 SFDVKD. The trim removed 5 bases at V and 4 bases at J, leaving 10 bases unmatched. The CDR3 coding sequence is TGTGCCACCAGTGGGGGTAGCGGGAGCGCTCTAGAGACCCAGTACTTC. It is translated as CATSGGSGSALETQYF.

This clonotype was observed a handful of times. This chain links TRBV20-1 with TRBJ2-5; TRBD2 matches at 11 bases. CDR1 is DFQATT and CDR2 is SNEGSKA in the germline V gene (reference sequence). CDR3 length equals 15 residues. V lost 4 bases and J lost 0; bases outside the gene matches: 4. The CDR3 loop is CSAMGLAVYQETQYF. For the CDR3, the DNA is TGCAGTGCTATGGGACTAGCGGTTTACCAAGAGACCCAGTACTTC.

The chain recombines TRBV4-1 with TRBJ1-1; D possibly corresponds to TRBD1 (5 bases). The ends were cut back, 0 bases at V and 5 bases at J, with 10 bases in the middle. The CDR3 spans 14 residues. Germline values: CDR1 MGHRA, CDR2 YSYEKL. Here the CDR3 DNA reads TGCGCCAGCAGCCAAGAGCGAGGGGCAACTGAAGCTTTCTTT. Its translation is CASSQERGATEAFF.

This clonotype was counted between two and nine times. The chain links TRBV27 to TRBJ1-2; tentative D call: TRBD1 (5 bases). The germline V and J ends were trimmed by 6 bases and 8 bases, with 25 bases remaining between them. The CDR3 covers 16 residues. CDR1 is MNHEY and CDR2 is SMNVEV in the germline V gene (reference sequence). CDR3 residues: CASSDGTAGWGLGYTF. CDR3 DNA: TGTGCCAGCAGCGACGGGACCGCGGGATGGGGCCTGGGCTACACCTTC.

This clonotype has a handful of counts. The CDR3 DNA reads TGTGCCAGCTCAGGGGGTTGGGCCAAAAACATTCAGTACTTC. Translation gives CASSGGWAKNIQYF. This rearrangement joins TRBV28 to TRBJ2-4, with 7 bases that match TRBD1. Unmatched junction bases numbered 5, after V lost 8 bases and J lost 1 base. Per the germline V gene, CDR1 is MDHEN and CDR2 is SYDVKM. The CDR3 is made up of 14 amino acids. The variable domain in full, with the rest retrieved from reference TRBV28 and TRBJ2-4, is DVKVTQSSRYLVKRTGEKVFLECVQDMDHENMFWYRQDPGLGLRLIYFSYDVKMKEKGDIPEGYSVSREKKERFSLILESASTNQTSMYLCASSGGWAKNIQYFGAGTRLSVL.

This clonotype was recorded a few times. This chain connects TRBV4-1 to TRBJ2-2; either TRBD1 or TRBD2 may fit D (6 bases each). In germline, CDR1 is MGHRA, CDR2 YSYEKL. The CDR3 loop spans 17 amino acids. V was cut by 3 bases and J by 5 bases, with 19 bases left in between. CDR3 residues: CASSHPGASRRTGELFF. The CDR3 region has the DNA TGCGCCAGCAGCCATCCGGGGGCATCACGGAGGACCGGGGAGCTGTTTTTT.

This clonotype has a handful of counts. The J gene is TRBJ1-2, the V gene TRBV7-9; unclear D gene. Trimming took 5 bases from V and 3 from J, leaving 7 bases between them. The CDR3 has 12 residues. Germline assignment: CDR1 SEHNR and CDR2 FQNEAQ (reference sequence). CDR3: CASSPPDYGYTF. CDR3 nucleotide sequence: TGTGCCAGCAGCCCCCCCGACTATGGCTACACCTTC. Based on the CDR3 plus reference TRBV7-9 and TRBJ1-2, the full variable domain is DTGVSQNPRHKITKRGQNVTFRCDPISEHNRLYWYRQTLGQGPEFLTYFQNEAQLEKSRLLSDRFSAERPKGSFSTLEIQRTEQGDSAMYLCASSPPDYGYTFGSGTRLTVV.

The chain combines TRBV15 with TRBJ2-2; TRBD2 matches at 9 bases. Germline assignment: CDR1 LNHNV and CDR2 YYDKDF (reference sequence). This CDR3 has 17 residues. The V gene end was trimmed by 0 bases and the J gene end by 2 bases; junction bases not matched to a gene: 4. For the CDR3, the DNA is TGTGCCACCAGCAGAGATTTCCTAGCGGGAAACACCGGGGAGCTGTTTTTT. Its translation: CATSRDFLAGNTGELFF.

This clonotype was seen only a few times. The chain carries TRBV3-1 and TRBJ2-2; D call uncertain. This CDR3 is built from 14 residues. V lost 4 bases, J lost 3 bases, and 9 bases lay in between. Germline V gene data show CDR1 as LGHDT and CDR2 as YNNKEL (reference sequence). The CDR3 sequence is CASSLPRYTGELFF. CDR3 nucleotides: TGTGCCAGCAGCCTTCCACGATACACCGGGGAGCTGTTTTTT.

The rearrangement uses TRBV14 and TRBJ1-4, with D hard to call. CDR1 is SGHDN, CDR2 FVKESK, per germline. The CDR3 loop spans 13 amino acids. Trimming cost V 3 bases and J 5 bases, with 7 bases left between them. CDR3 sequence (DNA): TGTGCCAGCAGCCATACCCGAAATGAAAAACTGTTTTTT. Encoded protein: CASSHTRNEKLFF.

The CDR3 loop reads CASSPTLARGEQFF. CDR3 sequence (DNA): TGTGCCAGCAGCCCCACACTAGCGCGGGGTGAGCAGTTCTTC. V is TRBV7-9 and J is TRBJ2-1; 7 bases fit TRBD2. The CDR3 consists of 14 residues. CDR1 SEHNR and CDR2 FQNEAQ come from the germline V gene (reference sequence). The V gene end was trimmed by 5 bases and the J gene end by 9 bases; junction bases not matched to a gene: 10.

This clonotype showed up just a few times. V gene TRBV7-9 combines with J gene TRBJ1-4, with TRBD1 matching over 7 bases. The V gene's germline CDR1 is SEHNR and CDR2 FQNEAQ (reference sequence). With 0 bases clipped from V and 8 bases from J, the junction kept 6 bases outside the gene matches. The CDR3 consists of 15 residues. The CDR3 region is CASSLATGMLEKLFF. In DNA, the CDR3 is TGTGCCAGCAGCTTAGCGACAGGGATGTTGGAAAAACTGTTTTTT.

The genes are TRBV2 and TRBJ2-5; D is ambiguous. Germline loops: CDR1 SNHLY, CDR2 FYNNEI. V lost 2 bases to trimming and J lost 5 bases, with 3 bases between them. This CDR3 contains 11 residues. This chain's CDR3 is CASSEFETQYF. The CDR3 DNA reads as TGTGCCAGCAGTGAATTCGAGACCCAGTACTTC.